This T cell receptor (beta chain) was recovered during a study of early T cells in non-severe SARS-CoV-2 infection. Study-wide context: The sequenced material was bulk RNA from unsorted whole blood, and its chains were unpaired. General study findings and limits: Matching against VDJdb likely underestimated virus-specific expansions, favoring anti-spike CD8.

This clonotype showed up just a few times. What it binds is unknown. Molecules of cDNA were individually given unique molecular identifiers that were attached to them. Each CDR3 protein gets one entry after TCRdb re-called the 5' RACE reads with MiXCR. The sample consists of 87,000 or so distinct CDR3 sequences, 14% of them appearing once. The V gene lost 7 bases and the J gene lost 6 bases, with 18 bases spanning the gap. Germline V gene sequence: CDR1 MNHEY, CDR2 SMNVEV (reference sequence). The CDR3 is 14 residues long. The specimen was whole blood. The receptor comes from an adult who was a healthcare worker with PCR-confirmed SARS-CoV-2 infection or an uninfected control (not recorded which). The chain links TRBV27 to TRBJ1-1; D possibly corresponds to TRBD1 (6 bases). The CDR3 region is CASKNREGRAEAFF. The DNA for the CDR3 is TGTGCCAGCAAAAACAGGGAAGGGCGCGCTGAAGCTTTCTTT.